The 17 T cell receptor beta chains below were found in one sample sequenced in a study of T cell repertoires in cytomegalovirus infection. MiXCR, applied by TCRdb to the reads, yields one record per CDR3 protein. This sample has around 900,000 distinct CDR3 sequences, with approximately 31% found just once. These receptors have no identified antigens. Sequencing used cultured CD8+ T cells from PBMCs, obtained from culture after CMV antigen stimulation. The source of these receptors is a human donor in good health (CMV status not recorded). Some clones in this sample may be carry-over from other donors' samples.

Many counts were recorded for this clonotype. The V call is TRBV7-6, the J call TRBJ1-1; 7 positions match TRBD1. The germline V gene has CDR1 SGHVS and CDR2 FNYEAQ. J gave up 3 bases and V 5 bases, and 9 bases lay outside the gene matches. The CDR3 runs 15 residues. CDR3 amino acids: CASSQGGTAYTEAFF. In DNA, the CDR3 is TGTGCCAGCAGCCAAGGGGGGACAGCCTACACTGAAGCTTTCTTT. Supplemented by reference TRBV7-6 and TRBJ1-1, the full variable domain reads GAGVSQSPRYKVTKRGQDVALRCDPISGHVSLYWYRQALGQGPEFLTYFNYEAQQDKSGLPNDRFSAERPEGSISTLTIQRTEQRDSAMYRCASSQGGTAYTEAFFGQGTRLTVV.

This clonotype occurred a few times. This chain links TRBV19 with TRBJ2-1; no firm D call. Germline CDR1 and CDR2: LNHDA and SQIVND (reference sequence). V was cut by 3 bases and J by 1 base, with 10 bases left in between. This CDR3 comprises 15 residues. The chain's CDR3 is CASSIGPESYNEQFF. CDR3 nucleotide sequence: TGTGCCAGTAGTATTGGGCCGGAATCCTACAATGAGCAGTTCTTC.

The chain is built from TRBV7-3 and TRBJ2-3; tentative D call: TRBD1 (6 bases). V was pared by 5 bases and J by 0 bases, with 18 bases between. This CDR3 has 17 amino acids. The germline gives CDR1 SGHTA, CDR2 FQGTGA. The DNA of the CDR3 is TGTGCCAGCAGCCCCGACCAAGACAGGCCGAGCACAGATACGCAGTATTTT. Translated: CASSPDQDRPSTDTQYF.

This chain uses TRBV2 with TRBJ1-5; D perhaps matches TRBD1 (5 bases). This CDR3 is 16 amino acids long. V gave up 2 bases and J gave up 1 base, with 12 bases separating them. Germline CDR1 SNHLY, CDR2 FYNNEI. CDR3: CASSEYGDLSNQPQHF. Written as DNA, the CDR3 is TGTGCCAGCAGTGAATATGGGGACCTGAGCAATCAGCCCCAGCATTTT.

DNA of the CDR3: TGTGCCAGCAGCAGCGTGTATCTCACCGGGGAGCTGTTTTTT. This gives the protein CASSSVYLTGELFF. The chain has TRBV7-3 and TRBJ2-2; D gene ambiguous. Germline CDR1 and CDR2: SGHTA and FQGTGA. The CDR3 spans 14 residues. The V end was cut by 5 bases, the J end by 4 bases, with 11 bases between.

J is TRBJ2-5 and V is TRBV12-3 or TRBV12-4; D possibly corresponds to TRBD2 (5 bases). This CDR3 has 14 residues. Trimming shortened V by 10 bases and J by 4 bases, and 19 bases separated the two germline ends. The CDR3 nucleotides are TGTGCCACCTCCACGGCGGGCTCCGGAGAGACCCAGTACTTC. Protein sequence: CATSTAGSGETQYF.

The gene calls are TRBV7-8 and TRBJ1-5; tentatively, D is TRBD1 (6 bases). This CDR3 contains 15 residues. Germline CDR1 and CDR2: SGHVS and FQNEAQ. Trimming cost V 1 base and J 5 bases, with 12 bases left between them. The CDR3 coding sequence is TGTGCCAGCAGCTTAGTTGGGGGGGCTTATCAGCCCCAGCATTTT. It encodes CASSLVGGAYQPQHF.

V and J are TRBV12-3 or TRBV12-4 and TRBJ2-1; D is perhaps TRBD1 (6 bases). The CDR3 extends over 16 amino acids. V lost 3 bases, J lost 5 bases, and 17 bases lay in between. This CDR3 reads CASSFSGPGHHNEQFF. Written as DNA, the CDR3 is TGTGCCAGCAGTTTTTCGGGACCGGGACACCACAATGAGCAGTTCTTC.

V usage is TRBV7-2 and J usage is TRBJ1-4; a possible D gene is TRBD1 (5 bases). CDR3 length: 14 amino acids. The germline CDR1 and CDR2 sequences are SGHTA and FQGNSA. Trimming took 1 base from V and 8 from J, leaving 11 bases between them. Here the CDR3 reads CASSLGGTGEKLFF. CDR3 sequence (DNA): TGTGCCAGCAGCTTAGGTGGGACGGGAGAAAAACTGTTTTTT.

Only a few counts were recorded for this clonotype. CDR3 DNA: TGCAGCGTTCGTCCCGGGACAGGGGAATGGTACACTGAAGCTTTCTTT. It codes for CSVRPGTGEWYTEAFF. The chain is built from TRBV29-1 and TRBJ1-1, with 10 bases aligning to TRBD1. V lost 5 bases and J lost 3; bases outside the gene matches: 12. Per germline, CDR1 SQVTM and CDR2 ANQGSEA. The CDR3 spans 16 residues. The variable domain in full, with the rest retrieved from reference TRBV29-1 and TRBJ1-1, is SAVISQKPSRDICQRGTSLTIQCQVDSQVTMMFWYRQQPGQSLTLIATANQGSEATYESGFVIDKFPISRPNLTFSTLTVSNMSPEDSSIYLCSVRPGTGEWYTEAFFGQGTRLTVV.

This clonotype was detected only a few times. The V and J genes are TRBV15 and TRBJ1-2; D is unresolved. Germline V gene data show CDR1 as LNHNV and CDR2 as YYDKDF (reference sequence). CDR3 length: 15 amino acids. V was trimmed by 3 bases and J by 7 bases, leaving 18 bases between them. Here the CDR3 reads CATSSHLKDGSGYTF. The CDR3 DNA sequence: TGTGCCACCAGCAGCCACCTGAAGGACGGCTCTGGCTACACCTTC.

The J gene is TRBJ1-2, the V gene TRBV28; no clear D. The CDR3 consists of 14 residues. CDR1 and CDR2 from the germline V gene are MDHEN and SYDVKM. V lost 6 bases to trimming and J lost 5 bases, with 16 bases between them. CDR3 residues: CASSPRASPYGYTF. DNA of the CDR3: TGTGCCAGCAGCCCCCGGGCCTCTCCTTATGGCTACACCTTC.

This clonotype was counted a few times. CDR3 protein: CASFGTSGSVDTGELFF. The CDR3 bases are TGCGCCAGCTTCGGGACTAGCGGGAGCGTTGACACCGGGGAGCTGTTTTTT. The chain uses TRBV5-1 and TRBJ2-2; 14 bases fit TRBD2. The germline V gene encodes CDR1 SGHRS and CDR2 YFSETQ. Trimming at V came to 7 bases and at J to 3 bases, leaving 8 bases not matched to a gene. CDR3 length: 17 amino acids.

The chain recombines TRBV20-1 with TRBJ2-1; D possibly matches TRBD1 or TRBD2 (6 bases each). V lost 6 bases to trimming and J lost 3 bases, with 15 bases between them. The CDR3 consists of 14 residues. Germline V gene lookup returns CDR1 DFQATT and CDR2 SNEGSKA (reference sequence). The CDR3 spells CSARIRGVYNEQFF. The CDR3 coding sequence is TGCAGTGCGCGGATAAGGGGGGTCTACAATGAGCAGTTCTTC.

This clonotype was counted only a few times. CDR3 in DNA: TGTGCCAGCAGTTACGGAGGCCAGGAGTACTTC. Residues: CASSYGGQEYF. This rearrangement joins TRBV6-2 or TRBV6-3 to TRBJ2-4, with D perhaps TRBD2 (5 bases). The CDR3 sequence is 11 residues long. Trimming took 2 bases from V and 14 from J, leaving 10 bases between them. CDR1 and CDR2 from the germline V gene are MNHEY and SVGEGT.

The chain joins TRBV19 to TRBJ1-5; D uncertain. The CDR3 has 15 residues. Germline CDR1 and CDR2: LNHDA and SQIVND (reference sequence). The V end was cut by 3 bases, the J end by 1 base, with 10 bases between. As DNA, the CDR3 is TGTGCCAGTAGTATCTTCGGCATGAGCAATCAGCCCCAGCATTTT. Translating gives CASSIFGMSNQPQHF.

This sequence joins TRBV27 and TRBJ2-3; TRBD2 matches at 10 bases. V lost 5 bases to trimming and J lost 2 bases; unmatched junction nucleotides: 7. Per the germline V gene, CDR1 is MNHEY and CDR2 is SMNVEV (reference sequence). CDR3 length: 16 residues. The CDR3 region is CASSSGGVINTDTQYF. CDR3 nucleotides: TGTGCCAGCAGTAGCGGGGGGGTGATTAACACAGATACGCAGTATTTT.